The T cell receptor (beta chain) under discussion was sequenced for a study of breast tumors, draining lymph nodes, adjacent tissues. Whole-study findings and limits: Compared with lymph nodes, tumors were less diverse; compared with nontumor tissue, more. Tumor T cell lymph node origin was a supported hypothesis, not proven.

This clonotype was detected ten times or more. What it binds is unknown. TCRdb recomputed calls from the multiplex PCR reads with MiXCR, one row per CDR3 protein. The sample lists roughly 32,000 distinct CDR3 sequences, roughly 36% occurring once. The source of this sequence is a female donor with breast cancer. Some clones in this sample may be carry-over from other donors' samples. The sample consisted of breast tumor tissue.

The CDR3 region is CASSLGQSSGNTIYF. As DNA, the CDR3 is TGTGCCAGCAGCTTAGGGCAGAGCTCTGGAAACACCATATATTTT. The chain combines TRBV11-3 with TRBJ1-3; D is unclear. From germline, CDR1 is SGHNT and CDR2 YENEEA. Trimming stripped 1 base from V and 0 bases from J, with 7 bases between. This CDR3 is 15 amino acids long.